The TCR beta chain described here comes from a study of blood T cell repertoires in COVID-19. Seattle participants joined during active infection and were tracked over time. Trimming took 8 bases from V and 9 from J, leaving 14 bases between them. This CDR3 has 12 residues. CDR1 and CDR2 from the germline V gene are LNHDA and SQIVND (reference sequence). Original analysis: Amplifying reference gene primers gave estimates of nucleated cell counts. Clones were read by immunoSEQ multiplex PCR, and TCRdb kept only the in-frame ones, dropping some. The D gene and trimming were derived from the DNA, and the V and J assignments and clone size from that table. The sample lists approximately 150,000 clones, approximately 95% seen once, with under 2% in the top ten.

The clonotype comes from a woman between 55 and 75 years old with COVID-19, enrolled during active disease. Sequenced sample: peripheral blood. This chain joins TRBV19 and TRBJ1-5; a possible D gene is TRBD1 (5 bases). The DNA for the CDR3 is TGTGCCAGTGGTGCTAGCGGGGGGCCCCAGCATTTT. Translating gives CASGASGGPQHF.